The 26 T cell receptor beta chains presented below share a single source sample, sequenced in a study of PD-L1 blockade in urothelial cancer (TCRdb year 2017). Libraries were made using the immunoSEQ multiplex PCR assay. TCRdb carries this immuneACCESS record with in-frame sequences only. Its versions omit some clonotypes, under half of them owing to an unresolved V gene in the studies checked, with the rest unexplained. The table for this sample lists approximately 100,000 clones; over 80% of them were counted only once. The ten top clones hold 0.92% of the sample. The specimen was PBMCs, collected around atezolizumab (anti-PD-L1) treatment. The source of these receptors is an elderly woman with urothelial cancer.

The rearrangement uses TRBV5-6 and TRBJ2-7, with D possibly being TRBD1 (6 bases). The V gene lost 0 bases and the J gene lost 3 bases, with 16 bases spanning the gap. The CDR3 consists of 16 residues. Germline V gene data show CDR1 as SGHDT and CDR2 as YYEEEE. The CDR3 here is CASSLVVRRGGYEQYF. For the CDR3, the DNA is TGTGCCAGCAGCTTGGTAGTCCGAAGAGGGGGCTACGAGCAGTACTTC. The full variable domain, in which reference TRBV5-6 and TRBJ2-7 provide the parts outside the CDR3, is DAGVTQSPTHLIKTRGQQVTLRCSPKSGHDTVSWYQQALGQGPQFIFQYYEEEERQRGNFPDRFSGHQFPNYSSELNVNALLLGDSALYLCASSLVVRRGGYEQYFGPGTRLTVT.

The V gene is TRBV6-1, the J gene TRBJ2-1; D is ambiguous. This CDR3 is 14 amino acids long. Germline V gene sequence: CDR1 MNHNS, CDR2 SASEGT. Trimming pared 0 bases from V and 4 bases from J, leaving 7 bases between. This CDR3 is CASSEAQAYNEQFF. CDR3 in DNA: TGTGCCAGCAGTGAAGCGCAGGCTTACAATGAGCAGTTCTTC.

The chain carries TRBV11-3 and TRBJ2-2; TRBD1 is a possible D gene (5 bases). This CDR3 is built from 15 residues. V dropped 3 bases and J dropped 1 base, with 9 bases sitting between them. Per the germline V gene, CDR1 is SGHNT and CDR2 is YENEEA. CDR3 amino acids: CASSFRGLNTGELFF. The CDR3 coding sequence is TGTGCCAGCAGCTTTAGGGGCTTGAACACCGGGGAGCTGTTTTTT.

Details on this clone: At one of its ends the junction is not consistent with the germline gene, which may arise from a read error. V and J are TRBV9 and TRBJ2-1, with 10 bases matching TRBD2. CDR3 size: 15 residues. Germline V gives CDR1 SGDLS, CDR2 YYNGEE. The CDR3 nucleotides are TGTGCCAGCACCGTAGCGGGAGGATCCTACAATGAGCAGTTCTTC. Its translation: CASTVAGGSYNEQFF.

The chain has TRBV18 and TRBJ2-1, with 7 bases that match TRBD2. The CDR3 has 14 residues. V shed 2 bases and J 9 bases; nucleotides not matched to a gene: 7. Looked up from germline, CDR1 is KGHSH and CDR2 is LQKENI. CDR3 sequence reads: CASSPGGEGREQFF. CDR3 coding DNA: TGTGCCAGCTCACCAGGGGGGGAGGGCCGTGAGCAGTTCTTC.

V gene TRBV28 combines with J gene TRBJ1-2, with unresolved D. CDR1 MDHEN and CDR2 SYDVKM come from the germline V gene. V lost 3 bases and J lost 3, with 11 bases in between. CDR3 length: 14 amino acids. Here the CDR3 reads CASSFGLVDYGYTF. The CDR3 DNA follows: TGTGCCAGCAGTTTTGGCTTGGTTGACTATGGCTACACCTTC.

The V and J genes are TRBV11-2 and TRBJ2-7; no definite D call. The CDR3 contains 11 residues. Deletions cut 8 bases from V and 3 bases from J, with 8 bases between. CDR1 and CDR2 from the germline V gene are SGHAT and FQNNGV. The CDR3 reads CASSGHYEQYF. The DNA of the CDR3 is TGTGCCAGCTCGGGTCACTACGAGCAGTACTTC.

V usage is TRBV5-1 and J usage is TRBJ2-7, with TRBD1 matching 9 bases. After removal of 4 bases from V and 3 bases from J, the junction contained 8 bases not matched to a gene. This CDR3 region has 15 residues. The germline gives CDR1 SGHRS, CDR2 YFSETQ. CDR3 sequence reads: CASSPRQGEGYEQYF. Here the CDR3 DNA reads TGCGCCAGCAGCCCCAGACAGGGGGAGGGCTACGAGCAGTACTTC.

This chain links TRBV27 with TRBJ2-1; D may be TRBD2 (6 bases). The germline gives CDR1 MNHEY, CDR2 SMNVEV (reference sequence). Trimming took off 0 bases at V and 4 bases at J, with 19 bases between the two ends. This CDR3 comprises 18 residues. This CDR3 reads CASSLSAKTGAKYNEQFF. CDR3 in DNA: TGTGCCAGCAGTTTATCCGCGAAGACGGGAGCCAAGTACAATGAGCAGTTCTTC.

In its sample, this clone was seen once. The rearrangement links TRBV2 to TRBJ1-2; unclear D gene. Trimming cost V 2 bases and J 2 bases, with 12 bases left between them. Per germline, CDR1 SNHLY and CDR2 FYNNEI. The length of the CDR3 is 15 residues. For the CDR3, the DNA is TGTGCCAGCAGTGAACAGGCAGGAACCAACTATGGCTACACCTTC. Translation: CASSEQAGTNYGYTF.

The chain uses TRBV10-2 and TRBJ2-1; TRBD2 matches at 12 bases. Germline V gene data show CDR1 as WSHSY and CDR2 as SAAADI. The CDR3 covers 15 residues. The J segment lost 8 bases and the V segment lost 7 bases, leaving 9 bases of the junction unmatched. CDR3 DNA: TGCGCCAGCATTCAAACTAGCGGGAGGTCTGATGAGCAGTTCTTC. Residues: CASIQTSGRSDEQFF.

This CDR3 is CASRPHGGERSYEQYF. The CDR3 DNA sequence: TGTGCCAGCAGACCCCACGGGGGGGAGCGGTCCTACGAGCAGTACTTC. V is TRBV28 and J is TRBJ2-7; 8 positions match TRBD2. This CDR3 comprises 16 residues. V shed 6 bases and J 1 base; nucleotides not matched to a gene: 11. Per germline, CDR1 MDHEN and CDR2 SYDVKM.

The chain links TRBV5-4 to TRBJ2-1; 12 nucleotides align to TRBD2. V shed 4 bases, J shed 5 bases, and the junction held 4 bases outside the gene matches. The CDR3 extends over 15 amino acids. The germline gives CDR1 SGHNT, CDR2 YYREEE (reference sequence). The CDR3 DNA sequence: TGTGCCAGCAGCCCCGGACTAGCGGGAAACAATGAGCAGTTCTTC. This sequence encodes CASSPGLAGNNEQFF.

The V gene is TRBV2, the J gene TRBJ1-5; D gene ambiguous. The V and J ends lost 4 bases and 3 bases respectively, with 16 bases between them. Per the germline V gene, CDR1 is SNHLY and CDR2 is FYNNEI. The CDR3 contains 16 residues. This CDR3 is CASSGEVGQHNQPQHF. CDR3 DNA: TGTGCCAGCAGTGGGGAGGTCGGTCAGCACAATCAGCCCCAGCATTTT.

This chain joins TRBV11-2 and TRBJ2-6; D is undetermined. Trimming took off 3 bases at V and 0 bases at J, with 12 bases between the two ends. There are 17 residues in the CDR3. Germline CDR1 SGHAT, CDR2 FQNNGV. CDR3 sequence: CASSLRQTLSGANVLTF. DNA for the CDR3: TGTGCCAGCAGCTTGCGGCAGACCCTCTCTGGGGCCAACGTCCTGACTTTC.

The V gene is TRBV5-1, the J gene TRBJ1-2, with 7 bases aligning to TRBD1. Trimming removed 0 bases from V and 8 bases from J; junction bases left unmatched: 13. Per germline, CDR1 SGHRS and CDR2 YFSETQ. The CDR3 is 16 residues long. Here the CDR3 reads CASSLDRTGVPRGYTF. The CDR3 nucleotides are TGCGCCAGCAGCTTGGACCGAACAGGGGTCCCTCGAGGCTACACCTTC.

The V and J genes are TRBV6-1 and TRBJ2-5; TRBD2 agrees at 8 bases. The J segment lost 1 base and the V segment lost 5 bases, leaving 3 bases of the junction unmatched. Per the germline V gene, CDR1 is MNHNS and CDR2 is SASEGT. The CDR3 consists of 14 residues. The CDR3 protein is CASSTGGVQETQYF. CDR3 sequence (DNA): TGTGCCAGCAGTACCGGGGGGGTCCAAGAGACCCAGTACTTC.

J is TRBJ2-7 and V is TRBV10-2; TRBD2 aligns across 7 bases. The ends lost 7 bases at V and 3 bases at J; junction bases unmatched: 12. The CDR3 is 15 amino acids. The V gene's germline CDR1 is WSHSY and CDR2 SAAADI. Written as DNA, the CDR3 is TGCGCCAGCATGCTCGGGGCGGGAGTTGTCTACGAGCAGTACTTC. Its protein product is CASMLGAGVVYEQYF.

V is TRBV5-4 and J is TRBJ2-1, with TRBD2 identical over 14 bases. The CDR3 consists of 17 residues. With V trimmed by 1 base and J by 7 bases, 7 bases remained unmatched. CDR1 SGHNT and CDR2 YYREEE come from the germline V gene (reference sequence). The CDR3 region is CASSLSSGTSGRNEQFF. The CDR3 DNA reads TGTGCCAGCAGCTTGTCCTCCGGGACTAGCGGGAGAAATGAGCAGTTCTTC.

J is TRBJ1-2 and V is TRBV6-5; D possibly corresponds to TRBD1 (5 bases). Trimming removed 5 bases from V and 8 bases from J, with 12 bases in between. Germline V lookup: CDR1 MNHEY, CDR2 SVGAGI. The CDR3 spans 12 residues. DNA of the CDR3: TGTGCCAGCAGTAACCGACAGTTCGGCTACACCTTC. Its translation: CASSNRQFGYTF.

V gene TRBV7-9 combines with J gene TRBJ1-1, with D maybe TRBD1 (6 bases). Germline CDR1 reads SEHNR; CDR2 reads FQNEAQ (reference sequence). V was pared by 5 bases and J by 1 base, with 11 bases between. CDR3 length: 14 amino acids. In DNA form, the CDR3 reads TGTGCCAGCAGCGTGGGACACAAGAACACTGAAGCTTTCTTT. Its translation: CASSVGHKNTEAFF.

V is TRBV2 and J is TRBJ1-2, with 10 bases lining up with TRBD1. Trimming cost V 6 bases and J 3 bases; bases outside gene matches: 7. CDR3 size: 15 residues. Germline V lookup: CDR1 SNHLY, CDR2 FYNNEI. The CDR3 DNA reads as TGTGCCAGCAGCCTCGAAGGGACAGGGGACTATGGCTACACCTTC. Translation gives CASSLEGTGDYGYTF.

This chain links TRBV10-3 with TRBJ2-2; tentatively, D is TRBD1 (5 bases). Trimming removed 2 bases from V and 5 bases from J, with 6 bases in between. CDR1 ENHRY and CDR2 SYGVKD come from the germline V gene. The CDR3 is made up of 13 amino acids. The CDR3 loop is CAISEDRTGELFF. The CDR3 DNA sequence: TGTGCCATCAGTGAGGACAGAACCGGGGAGCTGTTTTTT.

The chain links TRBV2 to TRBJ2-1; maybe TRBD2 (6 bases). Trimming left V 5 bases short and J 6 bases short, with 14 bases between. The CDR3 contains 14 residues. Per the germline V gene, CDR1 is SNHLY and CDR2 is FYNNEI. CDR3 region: CASSWEVALNEQFF. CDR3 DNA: TGTGCCAGCAGTTGGGAGGTAGCGCTCAATGAGCAGTTCTTC.

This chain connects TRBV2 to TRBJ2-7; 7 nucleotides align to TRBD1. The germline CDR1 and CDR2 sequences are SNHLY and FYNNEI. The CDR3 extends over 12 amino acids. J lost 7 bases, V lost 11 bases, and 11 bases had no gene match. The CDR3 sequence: CAGGQDLGEQYF. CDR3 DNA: TGTGCCGGAGGACAGGACTTGGGTGAGCAGTACTTC.

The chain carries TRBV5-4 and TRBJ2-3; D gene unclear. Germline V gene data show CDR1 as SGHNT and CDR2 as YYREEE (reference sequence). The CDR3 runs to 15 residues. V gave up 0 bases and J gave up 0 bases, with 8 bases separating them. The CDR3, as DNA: TGTGCCAGCAGCTTGGTTAGCTCAAGCACAGATACGCAGTATTTT. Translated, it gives CASSLVSSSTDTQYF.